The next 2 T cell receptor beta chains were all read from a single sample in a study of PD-L1 blockade in urothelial cancer. Sequencing used immunoSEQ multiplex PCR; TCRdb keeps in-frame clones, though not all of them. The sample yields roughly 16,000 clones, approximately 89% seen once. The time point was: pretreatment peripheral blood. The material was PBMCs, obtained around atezolizumab (anti-PD-L1) treatment. The receptors here all came from a man between 65 and 79 years old with urothelial cancer.

The V call is TRBV7-9, the J call TRBJ2-5; the D gene is possibly TRBD2 (5 bases). Germline-derived CDR1 and CDR2 are SEHNR and FQNEAQ (reference sequence). The CDR3 runs 14 residues. V gave up 2 bases and J gave up 7 bases, with 14 bases separating them. Here the CDR3 reads CASSLNSGVGTQYF. In DNA, the CDR3 is TGTGCCAGCAGCTTAAATTCCGGGGTTGGGACCCAGTACTTC.

This rearrangement joins TRBV10-2 to TRBJ1-2; the D gene is possibly TRBD1 (6 bases). Trimming cost V 4 bases and J 8 bases, with 11 bases left between them. The CDR3 sequence is 12 residues long. Germline CDR1 is WSHSY and CDR2 is SAAADI. This chain's CDR3 is CASSADSGGYTF. CDR3 DNA: TGCGCCAGCAGTGCGGACAGTGGCGGCTACACCTTC.